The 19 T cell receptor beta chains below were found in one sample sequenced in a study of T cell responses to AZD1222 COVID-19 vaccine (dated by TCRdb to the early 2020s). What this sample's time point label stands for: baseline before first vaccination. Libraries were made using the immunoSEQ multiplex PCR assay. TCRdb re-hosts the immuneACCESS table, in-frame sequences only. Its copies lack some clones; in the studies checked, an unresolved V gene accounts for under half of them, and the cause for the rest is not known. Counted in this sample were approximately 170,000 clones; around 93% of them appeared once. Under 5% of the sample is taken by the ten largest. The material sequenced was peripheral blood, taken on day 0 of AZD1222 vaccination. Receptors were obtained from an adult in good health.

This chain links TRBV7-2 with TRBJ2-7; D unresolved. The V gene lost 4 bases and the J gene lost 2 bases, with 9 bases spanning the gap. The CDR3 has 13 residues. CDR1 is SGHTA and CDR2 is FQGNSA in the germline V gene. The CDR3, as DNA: TGTGCCAGCAGCTCCGACGCTCCCTACGAGCAGTACTTC. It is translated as CASSSDAPYEQYF.

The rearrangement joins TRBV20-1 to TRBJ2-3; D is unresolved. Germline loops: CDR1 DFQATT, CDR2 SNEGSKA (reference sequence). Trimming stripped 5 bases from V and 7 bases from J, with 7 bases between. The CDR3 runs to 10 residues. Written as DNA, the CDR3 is TGCAGTGCTCAAGGGAATACGCAGTATTTT. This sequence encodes CSAQGNTQYF.

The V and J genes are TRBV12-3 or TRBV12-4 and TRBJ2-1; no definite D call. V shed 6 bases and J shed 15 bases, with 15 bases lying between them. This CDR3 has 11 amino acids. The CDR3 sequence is CASRDGPSRFF. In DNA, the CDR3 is TGTGCCAGCAGAGATGGCCCGAGCCGGTTCTTC.

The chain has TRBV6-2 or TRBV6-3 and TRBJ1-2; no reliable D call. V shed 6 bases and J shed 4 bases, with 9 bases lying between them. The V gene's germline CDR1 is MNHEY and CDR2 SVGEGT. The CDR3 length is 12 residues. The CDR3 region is CASSNSIYGYTF. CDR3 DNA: TGTGCCAGCAGCAATTCCATCTATGGCTACACCTTC.

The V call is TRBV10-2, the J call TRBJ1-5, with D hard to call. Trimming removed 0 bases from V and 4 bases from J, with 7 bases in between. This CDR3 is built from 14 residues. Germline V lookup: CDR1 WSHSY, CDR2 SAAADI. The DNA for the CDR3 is TGCGCCAGCAGTGAGTCGGGGTTAAATCAGCCCCAGCATTTT. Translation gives CASSESGLNQPQHF.

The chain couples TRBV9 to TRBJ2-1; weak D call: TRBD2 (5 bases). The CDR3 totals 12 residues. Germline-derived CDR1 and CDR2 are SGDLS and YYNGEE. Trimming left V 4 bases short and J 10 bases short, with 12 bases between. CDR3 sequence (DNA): TGTGCCAGCAGCCCTTTAACGGGGGAGCAGTTCTTC. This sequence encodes CASSPLTGEQFF.

The CDR3 loop reads CAIRQKSSGSNTGELFF. In DNA form, the CDR3 reads TGTGCCATCAGACAGAAATCTTCCGGGTCAAACACCGGGGAGCTGTTTTTT. This chain links TRBV10-3 with TRBJ2-2, with no clear D. There are 17 residues in the CDR3. V was cut by 6 bases and J by 2 bases, with 19 bases left in between. Germline V CDR1 and CDR2: ENHRY, SYGVKD.

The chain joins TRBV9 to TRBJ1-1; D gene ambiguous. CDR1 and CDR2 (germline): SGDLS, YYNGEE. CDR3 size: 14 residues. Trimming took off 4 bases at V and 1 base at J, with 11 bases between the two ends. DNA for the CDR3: TGTGCCAGCAGCCCTTGGACGGGGAACACTGAAGCTTTCTTT. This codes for CASSPWTGNTEAFF. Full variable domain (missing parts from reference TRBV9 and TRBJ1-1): DSGVTQTPKHLITATGQRVTLRCSPRSGDLSVYWYQQSLDQGLQFLIQYYNGEERAKGNILERFSAQQFPDLHSELNLSSLELGDSALYFCASSPWTGNTEAFFGQGTRLTVV.

CDR3 coding DNA: TGTGCCAGCAGATCCGACAGCTACGAGCAGTACTTC. It encodes CASRSDSYEQYF. V gene TRBV14 combines with J gene TRBJ2-7, with D maybe TRBD1 (5 bases). Germline V gives CDR1 SGHDN, CDR2 FVKESK. The CDR3 contains 12 residues. V was trimmed by 6 bases and J by 3 bases, leaving 9 bases between them.

The CDR3 region is CASSPGLAGPYEQYF. The DNA of the CDR3 is TGTGCCAGCTCACCGGGACTAGCGGGGCCCTACGAGCAGTACTTC. The gene calls are TRBV18 and TRBJ2-7; 13 bases are a match to TRBD2. The CDR3 has 15 residues. The germline V gene has CDR1 KGHSH and CDR2 LQKENI. V was clipped by 3 bases and J by 2 bases; unmatched bases: 1.

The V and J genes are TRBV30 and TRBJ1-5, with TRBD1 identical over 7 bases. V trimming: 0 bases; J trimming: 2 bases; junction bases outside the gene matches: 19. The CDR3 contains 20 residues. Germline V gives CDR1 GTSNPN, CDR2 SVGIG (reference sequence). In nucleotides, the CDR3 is TGTGCCTGGAGTGTACCCCCCGACAGGGCCCCGCGCTCGGGCAATCAGCCCCAGCATTTT. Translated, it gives CAWSVPPDRAPRSGNQPQHF.

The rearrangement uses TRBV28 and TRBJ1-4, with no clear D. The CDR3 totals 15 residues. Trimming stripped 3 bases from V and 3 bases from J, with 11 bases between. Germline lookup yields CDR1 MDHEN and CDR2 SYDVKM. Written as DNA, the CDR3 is TGTGCCAGCAGTTTTTTGCGGGGATCTAATGAAAAACTGTTTTTT. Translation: CASSFLRGSNEKLFF.

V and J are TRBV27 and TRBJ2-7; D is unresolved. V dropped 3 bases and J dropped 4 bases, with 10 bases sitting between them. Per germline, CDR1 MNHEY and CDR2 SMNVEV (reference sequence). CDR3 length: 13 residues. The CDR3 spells CASSLVGPYEQYF. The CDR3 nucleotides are TGTGCCAGCAGTTTGGTAGGGCCGTACGAGCAGTACTTC.

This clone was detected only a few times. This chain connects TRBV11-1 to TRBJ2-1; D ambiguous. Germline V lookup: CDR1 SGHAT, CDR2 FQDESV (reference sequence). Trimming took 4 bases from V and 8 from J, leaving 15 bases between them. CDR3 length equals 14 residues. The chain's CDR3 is CASSSFQGQDEQFF. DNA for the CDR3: TGTGCCAGCAGCTCCTTCCAAGGCCAAGATGAGCAGTTCTTC. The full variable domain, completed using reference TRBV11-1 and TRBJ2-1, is EAEVAQSPRYKITEKSQAVAFWCDPISGHATLYWYRQILGQGPELLVQFQDESVVDDSQLPKDRFSAERLKGVDSTLKIQPAELGDSAMYLCASSSFQGQDEQFFGPGTRLTVL.

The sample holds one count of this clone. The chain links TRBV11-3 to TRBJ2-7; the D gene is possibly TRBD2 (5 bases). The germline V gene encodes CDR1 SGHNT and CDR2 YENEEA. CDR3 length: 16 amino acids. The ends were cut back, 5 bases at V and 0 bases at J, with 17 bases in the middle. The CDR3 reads CASSPSGGLSSYEQYF. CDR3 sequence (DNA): TGTGCCAGCAGCCCCTCCGGAGGCCTCAGCTCCTACGAGCAGTACTTC.

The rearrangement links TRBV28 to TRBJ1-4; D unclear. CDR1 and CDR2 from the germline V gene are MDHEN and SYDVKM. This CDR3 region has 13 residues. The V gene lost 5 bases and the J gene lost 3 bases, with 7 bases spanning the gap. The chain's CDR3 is CASSLGSNEKLFF. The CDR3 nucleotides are TGTGCCAGCAGTCTAGGGTCTAATGAAAAACTGTTTTTT.

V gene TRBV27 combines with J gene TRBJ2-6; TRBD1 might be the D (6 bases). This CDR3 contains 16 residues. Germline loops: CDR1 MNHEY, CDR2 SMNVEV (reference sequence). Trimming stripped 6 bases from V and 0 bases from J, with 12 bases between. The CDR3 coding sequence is TGTGCCAGCAGCCCGACAGGACCCTCTGGGGCCAACGTCCTGACTTTC. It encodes CASSPTGPSGANVLTF.

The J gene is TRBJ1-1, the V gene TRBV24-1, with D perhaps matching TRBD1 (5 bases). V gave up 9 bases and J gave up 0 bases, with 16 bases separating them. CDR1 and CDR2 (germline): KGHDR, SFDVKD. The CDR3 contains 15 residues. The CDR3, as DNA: TGTGCCACCTCCCAGGGTGGGGGACTGAACACTGAAGCTTTCTTT. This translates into CATSQGGGLNTEAFF.

CDR3 bases: TGTGCCAGCAGCTGGGAGGGACTAGCAAGCCTGTATTTT. As protein: CASSWEGLASLYF. The J gene is TRBJ2-3, the V gene TRBV7-2, with 9 bases that match TRBD2. The CDR3 contains 13 residues. Trimming removed 4 bases from V and 14 bases from J; junction bases left unmatched: 10. CDR1 is SGHTA and CDR2 is FQGNSA in the germline V gene. Complete variable domain (other parts from reference TRBV7-2 and TRBJ2-3): GAGVSQSPSNKVTEKGKDVELRCDPISGHTALYWYRQSLGQGLEFLIYFQGNSAPDKSGLPSDRFSAERTGGSVSTLTIQRTQQEDSAVYLCASSWEGLASLYFGPGTRLTVL.